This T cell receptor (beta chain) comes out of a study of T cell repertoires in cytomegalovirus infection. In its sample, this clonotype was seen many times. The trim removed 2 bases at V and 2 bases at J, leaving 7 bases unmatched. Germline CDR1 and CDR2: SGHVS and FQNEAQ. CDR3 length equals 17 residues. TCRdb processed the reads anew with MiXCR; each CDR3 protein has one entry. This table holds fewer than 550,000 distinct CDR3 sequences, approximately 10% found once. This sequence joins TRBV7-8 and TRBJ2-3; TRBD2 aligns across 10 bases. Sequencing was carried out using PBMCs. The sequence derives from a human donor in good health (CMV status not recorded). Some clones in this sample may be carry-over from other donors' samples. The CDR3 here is CASSLTRTSGHTDTQYF. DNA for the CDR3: TGTGCCAGCAGCTTAACAAGGACTAGCGGACACACAGATACGCAGTATTTT.